This T cell receptor beta chain stems from a study of long-term antiretroviral therapy in people with HIV. Study results and caveats: Patients on ART gained diversity, which nonetheless stayed below transplant donor controls. Whichever time point was examined, clones expanded before ART dominated the repertoire.

A single count supports this clone. The antigen is not known. Germline V lookup: CDR1 SGHVS, CDR2 FQNEAQ. There are 14 residues in the CDR3. Between the trimmed V and J ends, which lost 3 bases and 7 bases, there was a span of 15 bases. With survey level as its setting, the immunoSEQ assay was v3.0. Some clones are missing from TCRdb's copy, which holds only in-frame ones; the method was immunoSEQ multiplex PCR. The table lists 20,000 to 25,000 clones, about 84% of them singletons. Source: unsorted PBMCs, taken 0.5 years before starting antiretroviral therapy. The chain has TRBV7-8 and TRBJ1-2; weak D call: TRBD1 (6 bases). The TCR was taken from a man aged 40-55 years with HIV. The CDR3 nucleotides read TGTGCCAGCAGCTTGGACCAACAGGGCTTTGGCTACACCTTC. Encoded protein: CASSLDQQGFGYTF.